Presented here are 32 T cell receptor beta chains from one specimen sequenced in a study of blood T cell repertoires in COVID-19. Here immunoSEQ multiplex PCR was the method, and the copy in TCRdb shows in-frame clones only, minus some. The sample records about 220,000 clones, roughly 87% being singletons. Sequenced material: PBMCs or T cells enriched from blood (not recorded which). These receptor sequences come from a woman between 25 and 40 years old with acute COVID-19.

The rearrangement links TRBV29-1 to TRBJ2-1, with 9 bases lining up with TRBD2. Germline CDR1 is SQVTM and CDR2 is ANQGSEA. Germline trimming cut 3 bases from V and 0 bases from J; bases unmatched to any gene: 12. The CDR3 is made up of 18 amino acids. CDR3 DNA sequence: TGCAGCGTTGAGGAGCTTGAGGTAGCGGGGGCCTCCTACAATGAGCAGTTCTTC. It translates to CSVEELEVAGASYNEQFF.

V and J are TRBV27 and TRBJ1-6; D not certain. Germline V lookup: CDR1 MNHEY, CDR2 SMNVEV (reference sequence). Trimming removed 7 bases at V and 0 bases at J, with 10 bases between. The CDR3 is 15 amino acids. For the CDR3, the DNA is TGTGCCAGCACTTCGTACACCTCCTATAATTCACCCCTCCACTTT. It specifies CASTSYTSYNSPLHF.

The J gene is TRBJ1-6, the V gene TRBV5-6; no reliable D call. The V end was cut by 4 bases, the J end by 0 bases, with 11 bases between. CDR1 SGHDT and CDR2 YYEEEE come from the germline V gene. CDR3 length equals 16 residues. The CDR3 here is CASSRDWSSYNSPLHF. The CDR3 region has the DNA TGTGCCAGCAGCCGAGACTGGAGCTCCTATAATTCACCCCTCCACTTT.

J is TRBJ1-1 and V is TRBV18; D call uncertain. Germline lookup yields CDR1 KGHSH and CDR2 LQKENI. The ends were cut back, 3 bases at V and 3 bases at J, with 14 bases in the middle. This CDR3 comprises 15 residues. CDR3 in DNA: TGTGCCAGCTCACCCCCCGCCTTCTCAGACACTGAAGCTTTCTTT. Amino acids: CASSPPAFSDTEAFF. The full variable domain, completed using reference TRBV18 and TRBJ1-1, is NAGVMQNPRHLVRRRGQEARLRCSPMKGHSHVYWYRQLPEEGLKFMVYLQKENIIDESGMPKERFSAEFPKEGPSILRIQQVVRGDSAAYFCASSPPAFSDTEAFFGQGTRLTVV.

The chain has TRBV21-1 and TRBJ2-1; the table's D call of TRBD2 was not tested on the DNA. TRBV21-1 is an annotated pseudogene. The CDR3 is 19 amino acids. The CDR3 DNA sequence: TGTGCCAGCAGCAATAGAACTAGCGGGGGCCAACGATCCTACAATGAGCAGTTCTTC. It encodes CASSNRTSGGQRSYNEQFF.

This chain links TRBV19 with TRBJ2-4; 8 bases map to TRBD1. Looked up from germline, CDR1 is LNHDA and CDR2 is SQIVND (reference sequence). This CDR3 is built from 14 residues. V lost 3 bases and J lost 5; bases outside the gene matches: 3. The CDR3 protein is CASSMADRENIQYF. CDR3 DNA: TGTGCCAGTAGTATGGCGGACAGGGAAAACATTCAGTACTTC.

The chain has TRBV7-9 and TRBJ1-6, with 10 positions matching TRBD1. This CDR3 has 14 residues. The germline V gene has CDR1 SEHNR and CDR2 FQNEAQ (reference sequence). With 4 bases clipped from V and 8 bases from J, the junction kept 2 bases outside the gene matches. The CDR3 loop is CASSSGQGDSPLHF. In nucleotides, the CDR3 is TGTGCCAGCAGCTCCGGACAGGGGGATTCACCCCTCCACTTT.

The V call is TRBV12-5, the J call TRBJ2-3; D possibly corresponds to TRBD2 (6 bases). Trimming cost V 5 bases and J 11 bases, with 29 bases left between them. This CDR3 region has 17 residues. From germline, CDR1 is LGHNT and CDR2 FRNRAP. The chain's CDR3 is CASGPPLARGVVLKQYF. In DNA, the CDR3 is TGTGCTAGTGGTCCCCCCTTGGCTCGCGGGGTTGTCCTAAAGCAGTATTTT. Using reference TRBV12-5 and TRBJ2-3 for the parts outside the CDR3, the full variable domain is DARVTQTPRHKVTEMGQEVTMRCQPILGHNTVFWYRQTMMQGLELLAYFRNRAPLDDSGMPKDRFSAEMPDATLATLKIQPSEPRDSAVYFCASGPPLARGVVLKQYFGPGTRLTVL.

CDR3 nucleotide sequence: TGCGCCAGCAGCCTACAGGGTAATTCACCCCTCCACTTT. This translates into CASSLQGNSPLHF. The V call is TRBV4-1, the J call TRBJ1-6; weak D call: TRBD1 (6 bases). The germline V gene has CDR1 MGHRA and CDR2 YSYEKL. V lost 4 bases and J lost 6, with 7 bases in between. This CDR3 has 13 residues.

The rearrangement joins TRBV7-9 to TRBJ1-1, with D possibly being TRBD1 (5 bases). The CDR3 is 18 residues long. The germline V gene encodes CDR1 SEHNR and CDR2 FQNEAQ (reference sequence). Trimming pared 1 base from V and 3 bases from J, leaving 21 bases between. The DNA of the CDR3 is TGTGCCAGCAGCTTAGATTATGAAGGGCGGGGGGTCGACACTGAAGCTTTCTTT. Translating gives CASSLDYEGRGVDTEAFF.

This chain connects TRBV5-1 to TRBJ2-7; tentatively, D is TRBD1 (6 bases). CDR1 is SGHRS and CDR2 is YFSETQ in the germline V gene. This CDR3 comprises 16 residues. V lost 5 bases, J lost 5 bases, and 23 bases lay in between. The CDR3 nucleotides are TGCGCCAGCAGTAAGGGCACGCAGGGGATGGGGGACGAGCAGTACTTC. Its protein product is CASSKGTQGMGDEQYF.

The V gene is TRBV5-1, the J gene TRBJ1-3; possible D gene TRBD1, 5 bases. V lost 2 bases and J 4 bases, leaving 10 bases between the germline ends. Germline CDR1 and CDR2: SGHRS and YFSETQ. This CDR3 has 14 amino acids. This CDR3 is CASSFGRGGNTIYF. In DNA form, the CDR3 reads TGCGCCAGCAGCTTCGGAAGGGGAGGAAACACCATATATTTT.

CDR3 in amino acids: CASTLQGARTEAFF. The CDR3 DNA reads as TGTGCCAGCACCCTACAGGGGGCGAGGACTGAAGCTTTCTTT. The chain recombines TRBV3-1 (or the pseudogene TRBV3-2) with TRBJ1-1, with 9 bases identical to TRBD1. Looked up from germline, CDR1 is LGHDT and CDR2 is YNNKEL (reference sequence). The CDR3 runs to 14 residues. V dropped 7 bases and J dropped 5; count of bases not matched to a gene: 8.

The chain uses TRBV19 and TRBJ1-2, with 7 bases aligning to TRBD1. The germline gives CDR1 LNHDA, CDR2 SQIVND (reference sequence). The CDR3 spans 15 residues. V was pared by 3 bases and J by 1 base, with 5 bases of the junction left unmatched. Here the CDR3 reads CASSIDRVGNYGYTF. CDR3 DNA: TGTGCCAGTAGTATTGACAGGGTTGGTAACTATGGCTACACCTTC. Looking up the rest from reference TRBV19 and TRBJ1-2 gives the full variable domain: DGGITQSPKYLFRKEGQNVTLSCEQNLNHDAMYWYRQDPGQGLRLIYYSQIVNDFQKGDIAEGYSVSREKKESFPLTVTSAQKNPTAFYLCASSIDRVGNYGYTFGSGTRLTVV.

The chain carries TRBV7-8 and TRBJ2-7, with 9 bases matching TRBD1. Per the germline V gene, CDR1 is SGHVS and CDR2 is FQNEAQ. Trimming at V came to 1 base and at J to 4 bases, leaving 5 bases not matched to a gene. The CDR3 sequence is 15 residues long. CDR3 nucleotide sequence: TGTGCCAGCAGCTTAGAAAGGGACAGGGCGTACGAGCAGTACTTC. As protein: CASSLERDRAYEQYF.

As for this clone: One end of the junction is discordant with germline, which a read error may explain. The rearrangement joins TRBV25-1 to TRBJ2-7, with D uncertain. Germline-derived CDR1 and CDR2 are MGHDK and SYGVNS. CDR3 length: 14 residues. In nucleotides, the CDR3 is TGTACCAGCAGTGAATCTCACTCGTCCTACGAGCAGTACTTC. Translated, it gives CTSSESHSSYEQYF.

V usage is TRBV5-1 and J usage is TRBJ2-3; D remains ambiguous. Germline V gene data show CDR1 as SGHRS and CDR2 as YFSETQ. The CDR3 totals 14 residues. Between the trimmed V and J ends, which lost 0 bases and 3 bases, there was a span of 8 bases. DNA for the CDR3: TGCGCCAGCAGCTTGGTGGCCCGTACAGATACGCAGTATTTT. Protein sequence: CASSLVARTDTQYF.

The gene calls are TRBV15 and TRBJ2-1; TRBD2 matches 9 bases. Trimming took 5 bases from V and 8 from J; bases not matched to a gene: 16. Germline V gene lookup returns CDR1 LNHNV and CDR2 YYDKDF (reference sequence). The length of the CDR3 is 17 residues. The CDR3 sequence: CATSPRVAGAVKYEQFF. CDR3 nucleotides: TGTGCCACCAGCCCTAGGGTAGCGGGGGCGGTTAAGTATGAGCAGTTCTTC.

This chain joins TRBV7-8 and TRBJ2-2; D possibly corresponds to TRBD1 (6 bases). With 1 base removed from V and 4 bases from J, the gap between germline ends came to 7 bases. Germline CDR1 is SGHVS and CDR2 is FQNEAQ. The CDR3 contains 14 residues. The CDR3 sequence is CASSLDRATGELFF. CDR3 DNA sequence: TGTGCCAGCAGCTTAGACAGGGCCACCGGGGAGCTGTTTTTT.

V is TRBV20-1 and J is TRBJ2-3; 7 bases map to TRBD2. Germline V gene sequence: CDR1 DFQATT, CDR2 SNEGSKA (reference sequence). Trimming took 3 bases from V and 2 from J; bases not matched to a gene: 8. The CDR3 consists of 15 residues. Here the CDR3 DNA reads TGCAGTGCTAGTAGCCCTAGCGGATTCACAGATACGCAGTATTTT. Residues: CSASSPSGFTDTQYF.

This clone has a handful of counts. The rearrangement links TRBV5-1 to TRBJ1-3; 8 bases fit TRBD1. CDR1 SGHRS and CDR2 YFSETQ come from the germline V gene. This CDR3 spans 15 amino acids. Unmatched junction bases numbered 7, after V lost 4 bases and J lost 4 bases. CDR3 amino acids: CASSPRTGIGNTIYF. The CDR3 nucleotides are TGCGCCAGCAGCCCCCGGACAGGGATAGGAAACACCATATATTTT. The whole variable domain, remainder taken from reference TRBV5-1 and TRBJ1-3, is KAGVTQTPRYLIKTRGQQVTLSCSPISGHRSVSWYQQTPGQGLQFLFEYFSETQRNKGNFPGRFSGRQFSNSRSEMNVSTLELGDSALYLCASSPRTGIGNTIYFGEGSWLTVV.

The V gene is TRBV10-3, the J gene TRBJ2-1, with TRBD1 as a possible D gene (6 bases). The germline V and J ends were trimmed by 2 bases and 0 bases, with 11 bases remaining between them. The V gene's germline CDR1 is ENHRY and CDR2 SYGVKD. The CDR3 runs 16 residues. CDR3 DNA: TGTGCCATCAGTGAGCCCAAAGGGGGCTCCTACAATGAGCAGTTCTTC. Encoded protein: CAISEPKGGSYNEQFF.

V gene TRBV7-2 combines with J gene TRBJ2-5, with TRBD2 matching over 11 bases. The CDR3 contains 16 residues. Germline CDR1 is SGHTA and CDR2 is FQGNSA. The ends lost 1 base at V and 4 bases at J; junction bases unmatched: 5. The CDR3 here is CASSLGLAGMVETQYF. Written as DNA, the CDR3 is TGTGCCAGCAGCTTAGGACTAGCGGGGATGGTAGAGACCCAGTACTTC.

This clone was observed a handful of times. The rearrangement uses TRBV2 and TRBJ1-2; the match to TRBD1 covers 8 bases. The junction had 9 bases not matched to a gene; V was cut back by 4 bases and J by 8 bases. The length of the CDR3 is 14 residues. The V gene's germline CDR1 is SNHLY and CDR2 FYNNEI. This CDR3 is CASSADRAAEGYTF. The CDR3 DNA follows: TGTGCCAGCAGTGCGGACAGGGCGGCAGAAGGCTACACCTTC.

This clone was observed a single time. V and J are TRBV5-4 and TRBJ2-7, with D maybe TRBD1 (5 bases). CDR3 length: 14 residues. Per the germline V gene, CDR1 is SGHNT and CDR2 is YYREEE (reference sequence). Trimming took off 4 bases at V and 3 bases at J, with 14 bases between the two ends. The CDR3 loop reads CASSPDKGFYEQYF. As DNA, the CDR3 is TGTGCCAGCAGCCCGGACAAGGGGTTCTACGAGCAGTACTTC.

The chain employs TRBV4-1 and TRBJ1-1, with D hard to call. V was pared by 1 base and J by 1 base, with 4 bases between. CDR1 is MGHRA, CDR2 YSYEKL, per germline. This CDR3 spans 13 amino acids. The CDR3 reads CASSQGANTEAFF. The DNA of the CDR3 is TGCGCCAGCAGCCAAGGGGCGAACACTGAAGCTTTCTTT.

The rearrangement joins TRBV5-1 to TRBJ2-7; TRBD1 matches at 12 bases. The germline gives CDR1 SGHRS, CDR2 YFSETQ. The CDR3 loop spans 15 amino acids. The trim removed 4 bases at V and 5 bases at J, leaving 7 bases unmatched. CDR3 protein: CASSPGTGGKNEQYF. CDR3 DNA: TGCGCCAGCAGCCCAGGGACAGGGGGCAAGAACGAGCAGTACTTC. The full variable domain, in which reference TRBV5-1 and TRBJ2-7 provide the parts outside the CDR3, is KAGVTQTPRYLIKTRGQQVTLSCSPISGHRSVSWYQQTPGQGLQFLFEYFSETQRNKGNFPGRFSGRQFSNSRSEMNVSTLELGDSALYLCASSPGTGGKNEQYFGPGTRLTVT.

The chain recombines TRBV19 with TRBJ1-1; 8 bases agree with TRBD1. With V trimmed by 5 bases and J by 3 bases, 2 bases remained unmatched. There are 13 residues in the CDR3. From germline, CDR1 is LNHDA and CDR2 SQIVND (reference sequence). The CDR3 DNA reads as TGTGCCAGTAGTGCACAGGGGGACACTGAAGCTTTCTTT. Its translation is CASSAQGDTEAFF.

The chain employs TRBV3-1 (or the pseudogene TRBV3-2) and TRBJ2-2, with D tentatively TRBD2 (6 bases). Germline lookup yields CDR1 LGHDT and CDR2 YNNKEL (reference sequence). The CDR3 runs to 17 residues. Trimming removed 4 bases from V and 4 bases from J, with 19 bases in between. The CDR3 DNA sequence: TGTGCCAGCAGCCCCGTGGGGGGTGCCACGGGCACCGGGGAGCTGTTTTTT. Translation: CASSPVGGATGTGELFF.

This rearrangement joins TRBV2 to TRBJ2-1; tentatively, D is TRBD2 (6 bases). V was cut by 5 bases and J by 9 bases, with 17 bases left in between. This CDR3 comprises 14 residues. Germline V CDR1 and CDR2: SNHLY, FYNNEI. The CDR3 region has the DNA TGTGCCAGCAGTCGGACTATTCAGGCGCCTGAGCAGTTCTTC. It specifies CASSRTIQAPEQFF. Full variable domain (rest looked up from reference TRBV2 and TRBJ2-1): EPEVTQTPSHQVTQMGQEVILRCVPISNHLYFYWYRQILGQKVEFLVSFYNNEISEKSEIFDDQFSVERPDGSNFTLKIRSTKLEDSAMYFCASSRTIQAPEQFFGPGTRLTVL.

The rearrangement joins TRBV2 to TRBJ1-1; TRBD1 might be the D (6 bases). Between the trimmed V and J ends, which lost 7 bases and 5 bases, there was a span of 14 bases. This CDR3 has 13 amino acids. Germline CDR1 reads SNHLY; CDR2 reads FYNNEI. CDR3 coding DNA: TGTGCCAGCAATACAGGGAGAAGGACTGAAGCTTTCTTT. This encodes CASNTGRRTEAFF.

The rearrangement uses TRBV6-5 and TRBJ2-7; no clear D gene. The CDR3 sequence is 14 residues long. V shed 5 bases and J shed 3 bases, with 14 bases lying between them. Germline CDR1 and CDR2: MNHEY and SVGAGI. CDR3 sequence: CASSRNTPGYEQYF. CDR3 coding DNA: TGTGCCAGCAGTAGGAATACACCGGGCTACGAGCAGTACTTC.